The 24 T cell receptor beta chains in this list originate from one sample, sequenced in a study of blood T cell repertoires in COVID-19. The repertoire was sequenced with immunoSEQ multiplex PCR; TCRdb's copy has only in-frame clones and lacks some. The sample records hundreds of thousands of clones, 70% to 85% being singletons. The specimen was PBMCs or T cells enriched from blood (not recorded which). The receptors were sampled from a woman aged 55-70 years who had recovered from COVID-19.

This chain links TRBV7-9 with TRBJ1-1, with D perhaps TRBD1 (6 bases). Trimming shortened V by 1 base and J by 0 bases, and 21 bases separated the two germline ends. CDR3 length: 19 amino acids. Germline CDR1 is SEHNR and CDR2 is FQNEAQ (reference sequence). CDR3 DNA: TGTGCCAGCAGCTTAGTTGGCAGGGGTTCCCGACACATGAACACTGAAGCTTTCTTT. Amino acid sequence: CASSLVGRGSRHMNTEAFF.

The rearrangement uses TRBV5-4 and TRBJ2-3, with 10 bases fitting TRBD1. Germline trimming cut 4 bases from V and 6 bases from J; bases unmatched to any gene: 11. CDR3 size: 16 residues. Germline loops: CDR1 SGHNT, CDR2 YYREEE (reference sequence). The CDR3 is CASSVPGQGSVDTQYF. The CDR3 DNA sequence: TGTGCCAGCAGCGTTCCGGGACAGGGGTCCGTGGATACGCAGTATTTT.

This rearrangement joins TRBV6-4 to TRBJ1-2; D is unresolved. The V and J ends lost 7 bases and 8 bases respectively, with 26 bases between them. Germline lookup yields CDR1 MRHNA and CDR2 SNTAGT. The CDR3 sequence is 16 residues long. CDR3 loop: CASTMSGGLSERGYTF. The CDR3 DNA reads as TGTGCCAGCACTATGAGTGGCGGGCTTTCTGAACGGGGCTACACCTTC.

J is TRBJ1-2 and V is TRBV4-3, with D possibly being TRBD1 (5 bases). Per the germline V gene, CDR1 is LGHNA and CDR2 is YSLEER. The ends were cut back, 1 base at V and 7 bases at J, with 7 bases in the middle. CDR3 size: 12 residues. The CDR3 loop reads CASSQVGGGYTF. The CDR3 region has the DNA TGCGCCAGCAGCCAAGTGGGGGGTGGCTACACCTTC.

Comment on this clone: The sample has other DNA sequences that encode this CDR3 too. The CDR3 DNA sequence: TGTGCCAGCAGCCGTAGCGGGAACACAGATACGCAGTATTTT. This sequence encodes CASSRSGNTDTQYF. The chain employs TRBV7-9 and TRBJ2-3, with 8 nucleotides matching TRBD2. V shed 5 bases, J shed 2 bases, and the junction held 3 bases outside the gene matches. CDR1 SEHNR and CDR2 FQNEAQ come from the germline V gene (reference sequence). The CDR3 runs to 14 residues.

This sequence joins TRBV20-1 and TRBJ2-5; D possibly corresponds to TRBD1 (5 bases). The germline V gene encodes CDR1 DFQATT and CDR2 SNEGSKA (reference sequence). The CDR3 totals 14 residues. The V end was cut by 3 bases, the J end by 5 bases, with 16 bases between. The CDR3 region is CSASRSQGWETQYF. CDR3 nucleotide sequence: TGCAGTGCTAGTAGGTCCCAGGGATGGGAGACCCAGTACTTC.

The chain couples TRBV3-1 (or the pseudogene TRBV3-2) to TRBJ1-1, with D hard to call. Germline V gene lookup returns CDR1 LGHDT and CDR2 YNNKEL (reference sequence). The CDR3 spans 12 residues. Trimming stripped 1 base from V and 8 bases from J, with 8 bases between. CDR3 DNA: TGTGCCAGCAGCCAAGTGGGCCTAGAAGCTTTCTTT. This encodes CASSQVGLEAFF.

The chain couples TRBV4-2 to TRBJ2-2, with D possibly TRBD1 on 6 matching bases. Germline CDR1 reads LGHNA; CDR2 reads YNFKEQ. The CDR3 sequence is 17 residues long. Trimming removed 2 bases from V and 1 base from J, with 14 bases in between. The CDR3 nucleotides read TGTGCCAGCAGCCAAAGACAGGCCACCCTGAACACCGGGGAGCTGTTTTTT. This translates into CASSQRQATLNTGELFF.

The V and J genes are TRBV27 and TRBJ2-2; TRBD2 might be the D (6 bases). V lost 3 bases and J lost 7, with 15 bases in between. The CDR3 runs 15 residues. Looked up from germline, CDR1 is MNHEY and CDR2 is SMNVEV (reference sequence). CDR3 sequence (DNA): TGTGCCAGCAGTTTGGGGGGAGGTATCGGCGGGGAGCTGTTTTTT. Its protein product is CASSLGGGIGGELFF.

V and J are TRBV5-1 and TRBJ2-7; 11 nucleotides agree with TRBD1. The germline gives CDR1 SGHRS, CDR2 YFSETQ. This CDR3 is built from 15 residues. The trim removed 4 bases at V and 5 bases at J, leaving 8 bases unmatched. The CDR3 is CASSHGQGASNEQYF. The CDR3 nucleotides read TGCGCCAGCAGCCACGGACAGGGGGCTTCGAACGAGCAGTACTTC.

The CDR3 loop reads CASSLESGRFNEQFF. The CDR3 DNA reads TGTGCCAGCAGCTTAGAGAGTGGGAGGTTCAATGAGCAGTTCTTC. The chain combines TRBV11-2 with TRBJ2-1, with a possible D match to TRBD2 (6 bases). CDR3 length equals 15 residues. Per the germline V gene, CDR1 is SGHAT and CDR2 is FQNNGV. V was pared by 0 bases and J by 6 bases, with 12 bases between.

The chain carries TRBV27 and TRBJ1-2, with D maybe TRBD1 (5 bases). The CDR3 spans 14 residues. Trimming stripped 6 bases from V and 1 base from J, with 12 bases between. Per germline, CDR1 MNHEY and CDR2 SMNVEV (reference sequence). This chain's CDR3 is CASRSLQGNYGYTF. The CDR3 DNA follows: TGTGCCAGCAGATCTCTGCAGGGTAACTATGGCTACACCTTC.

This clone was detected many times. The chain links TRBV29-1 to TRBJ2-6; a possible D gene is TRBD2 (6 bases). Germline CDR1 SQVTM, CDR2 ANQGSEA. The CDR3 contains 15 residues. Trimming took 5 bases from V and 3 from J, leaving 14 bases between them. The chain's CDR3 is CSVREPLYGANVLTF. The DNA of the CDR3 is TGCAGCGTTCGGGAGCCCTTGTATGGGGCCAACGTCCTGACTTTC.

The chain links TRBV9 to TRBJ1-2, with TRBD1 matching 10 bases. The CDR3 is made up of 15 amino acids. Germline V gene sequence: CDR1 SGDLS, CDR2 YYNGEE. V dropped 3 bases and J dropped 4; count of bases not matched to a gene: 6. The CDR3 DNA reads TGTGCCAGCAGCGAGGGACAGGGGAAGGGCTATGGCTACACCTTC. Translating gives CASSEGQGKGYGYTF.

V usage is TRBV21-1 and J usage is TRBJ1-2. TRBV21-1 corresponds to a pseudogene. The CDR3 covers 11 residues. CDR3 in amino acids: CASTPGGSFTF. The CDR3 DNA is TGTGCCAGCACCCCTGGGGGGTCGTTCACCTTC.

The J gene is TRBJ1-2, the V gene TRBV3-1 (or the pseudogene TRBV3-2); possible D gene TRBD1, 5 bases. Per germline, CDR1 LGHDT and CDR2 YNNKEL (reference sequence). The V gene lost 3 bases and the J gene lost 6 bases, with 11 bases spanning the gap. This CDR3 region has 13 residues. The CDR3 DNA is TGTGCCAGCAGCCATCGGGGGGAGGATGGCTACACCTTC. Residues: CASSHRGEDGYTF.

The chain carries TRBV5-1 and TRBJ1-6, with 8 bases matching TRBD1. V shed 3 bases, J shed 10 bases, and the junction held 6 bases outside the gene matches. The CDR3 has 14 residues. Germline CDR1 is SGHRS and CDR2 is YFSETQ. CDR3 loop: CASSSQGAGSPLHF. In DNA form, the CDR3 reads TGCGCCAGCAGCTCTCAGGGGGCTGGGTCACCCCTCCACTTT.

The chain recombines TRBV5-6 with TRBJ2-7; D not certain. The length of the CDR3 is 11 residues. Germline V gene sequence: CDR1 SGHDT, CDR2 YYEEEE. The V end was cut by 0 bases, the J end by 6 bases, with 4 bases between. CDR3 region: CASSLVSEQYF. The CDR3 nucleotides are TGTGCCAGCAGCTTGGTATCCGAGCAGTACTTC.

The chain has TRBV5-1 and TRBJ1-1, with 9 positions matching TRBD1. Germline lookup yields CDR1 SGHRS and CDR2 YFSETQ. Trimming took 1 base from V and 1 from J; bases not matched to a gene: 2. CDR3 length: 15 residues. CDR3 sequence (DNA): TGCGCCAGCAGCTTGCCGACAGGGGGGAACACTGAAGCTTTCTTT. Its translation is CASSLPTGGNTEAFF.

This rearrangement joins TRBV19 to TRBJ1-2; no definite D call. The germline gives CDR1 LNHDA, CDR2 SQIVND (reference sequence). This CDR3 contains 15 residues. Trimming took off 3 bases at V and 8 bases at J, with 19 bases between the two ends. Here the CDR3 reads CASSISPPRSDGYTF. As DNA, the CDR3 is TGTGCCAGTAGTATCTCCCCCCCCAGGTCCGACGGCTACACCTTC.

This clone was recorded a few times. This chain links TRBV19 with TRBJ2-2, with D possibly TRBD2 on 5 matching bases. The CDR3 loop spans 16 amino acids. Trimming removed 1 base from V and 7 bases from J, with 16 bases in between. From germline, CDR1 is LNHDA and CDR2 SQIVND (reference sequence). CDR3 coding DNA: TGTGCCAGTAGTATAGGGACCGGGGTCGGGATCGGGGAGCTGTTTTTT. This sequence encodes CASSIGTGVGIGELFF.

This clone was counted once. The chain uses TRBV21-1 and TRBJ1-1; TRBD1 is the table's D call, not checked against the DNA. TRBV21-1 is marked as a pseudogene. The CDR3 runs 18 residues. As DNA, the CDR3 is TGTGCCAGCAGCAAAGCGGACGAGACAGAGTTTAAGTTCACTGAAGCTTTCTTT. Translating gives CASSKADETEFKFTEAFF.

This chain connects TRBV6-1 to TRBJ2-4; tentative D call: TRBD1 (5 bases). Per the germline V gene, CDR1 is MNHNS and CDR2 is SASEGT. Between the trimmed V and J ends, which lost 2 bases and 2 bases, there was a span of 7 bases. The length of the CDR3 is 14 residues. The CDR3 DNA reads TGTGCCAGCAGTGAATCAGGGTCCAAAAACATTCAGTACTTC. As protein: CASSESGSKNIQYF.

This clone was seen more than once but under ten times. The CDR3 is CASSLLQTLEQYF. CDR3 nucleotide sequence: TGTGCCAGCAGCTTGTTACAGACCCTTGAGCAGTACTTC. V and J are TRBV5-6 and TRBJ2-7; D remains unclear. The germline CDR1 and CDR2 sequences are SGHDT and YYEEEE. The CDR3 loop spans 13 amino acids. Trimming removed 1 base at V and 7 bases at J, with 12 bases between.